The 8 T cell receptor beta chains below all came from one sample that was sequenced in a study of OX40 agonist ivuxolimab in advanced cancers. Sequencing used immunoSEQ multiplex PCR; TCRdb keeps in-frame clones, though not all of them. Of around 66,000 clones listed, about nine tenths are singletons. Sequenced material: CD4+ or CD8+ T cells sorted from blood, taken in a trial of the OX40 agonist ivuxolimab. These receptors all stem from an adult with an advanced solid tumor such as melanoma, head and neck, liver or kidney cancer.

The genes are TRBV5-6 and TRBJ2-7, with D possibly being TRBD1 (6 bases). CDR3 size: 16 residues. The V gene's germline CDR1 is SGHDT and CDR2 YYEEEE. Trimming shortened V by 1 base and J by 5 bases, and 19 bases separated the two germline ends. This chain's CDR3 is CASSLTGDVRGDEQYF. Written as DNA, the CDR3 is TGTGCCAGCAGCTTGACGGGTGACGTCAGGGGTGACGAGCAGTACTTC.

The rearrangement joins TRBV10-2 to TRBJ2-1; 7 bases are shared with TRBD2. CDR3 size: 12 residues. With V trimmed by 9 bases and J by 7 bases, 6 bases remained unmatched. Germline assignment: CDR1 WSHSY and CDR2 SAAADI. This CDR3 reads CASGREPNEQFF. The CDR3 DNA reads as TGCGCCAGTGGGCGGGAGCCTAATGAGCAGTTCTTC.

This clone occurred once. The chain recombines TRBV30 with TRBJ2-3, with TRBD2 matching 7 bases. This CDR3 spans 14 amino acids. Germline-derived CDR1 and CDR2 are GTSNPN and SVGIG (reference sequence). Losses at the gene ends were 0 bases for V and 2 bases for J; bases not matched to a gene: 2. The CDR3, as DNA: TGTGCCTGGAGTGTCGGGGGGTTCACAGATACGCAGTATTTT. It is translated as CAWSVGGFTDTQYF.

The chain recombines TRBV4-1 with TRBJ1-3; no reliable D call. The ends were cut back, 0 bases at V and 0 bases at J, with 9 bases in the middle. CDR3 size: 16 residues. The germline V gene encodes CDR1 MGHRA and CDR2 YSYEKL. DNA of the CDR3: TGCGCCAGCAGCCAAGAATACGTTACCTCTGGAAACACCATATATTTT. Protein: CASSQEYVTSGNTIYF.

V is TRBV18 and J is TRBJ2-5, with D possibly TRBD1 on 6 matching bases. The CDR3 totals 14 residues. Germline V CDR1 and CDR2: KGHSH, LQKENI. V lost 3 bases, J lost 4 bases, and 12 bases lay in between. The CDR3 DNA reads as TGTGCCAGCTCACCCCAGCAGGGGACAGAGACCCAGTACTTC. It yields the protein CASSPQQGTETQYF.

This CDR3 reads CASSEWGGRGQETQYF. DNA of the CDR3: TGCGCCAGCAGTGAGTGGGGGGGGAGGGGACAAGAGACCCAGTACTTC. The chain employs TRBV10-2 and TRBJ2-5; 7 nucleotides line up with TRBD2. Trimming removed 1 base from V and 2 bases from J; junction bases left unmatched: 7. Germline values: CDR1 WSHSY, CDR2 SAAADI. The CDR3 runs 16 residues.

In this sample, this clone turned up a few times. The chain has TRBV19 and TRBJ2-6; no definite D call. Germline V gene data show CDR1 as LNHDA and CDR2 as SQIVND (reference sequence). This CDR3 comprises 14 residues. Trimming cost V 7 bases and J 0 bases, with 7 bases left between them. In DNA form, the CDR3 reads TGTGCCAGTATCGACCCCTCTGGGGCCAACGTCCTGACTTTC. This translates into CASIDPSGANVLTF.

This clone was seen once. The chain combines TRBV19 with TRBJ2-1; 14 nucleotides match TRBD2. V shed 4 bases, J shed 3 bases, and the junction held 2 bases outside the gene matches. CDR1 is LNHDA and CDR2 is SQIVND in the germline V gene (reference sequence). This CDR3 comprises 16 residues. The CDR3 region has the DNA TGTGCCAGTAGTAAAGGACTAGCGGGAGGCTACAATGAGCAGTTCTTC. Protein: CASSKGLAGGYNEQFF.